Each of the 30 T cell receptor beta chains below was sequenced from the same sample in a study of T-cell memory formation after mild COVID-19. TCRdb used MiXCR to reprocess the 5' RACE reads, holding one entry per CDR3 protein. This table holds 100,000 to 150,000 distinct CDR3 sequences, 17% found once. Sequenced material: PBMCs or a T cell subset sorted from them (not recorded which). The receptors originated from a man aged 18 to 30 who had mild COVID-19 (a few samples of this study predate the infection). Cell type and time point are not known.

The chain employs TRBV5-4 and TRBJ1-6, with unresolved D. Germline assignment: CDR1 SGHNT and CDR2 YYREEE (reference sequence). This CDR3 region has 14 residues. Trimming removed 3 bases at V and 8 bases at J, with 12 bases between. The CDR3, as DNA: TGTGCCAGCAGCTCCCAGCTTTCGGATTCACCCCTCCACTTT. It codes for CASSSQLSDSPLHF. The entire variable domain, with the rest obtained from reference TRBV5-4 and TRBJ1-6, is as follows: ETGVTQSPTHLIKTRGQQVTLRCSSQSGHNTVSWYQQALGQGPQFIFQYYREEENGRGNFPPRFSGLQFPNYSSELNVNALELDDSALYLCASSSQLSDSPLHFGNGTRLTVT.

The CDR3: CASGWGGSYNEQFF. The DNA for the CDR3 is TGTGCTAGTGGTTGGGGTGGATCCTACAATGAGCAGTTCTTC. The V call is TRBV12-5, the J call TRBJ2-1; D is ambiguous. CDR3 length equals 14 residues. Trimming removed 4 bases from V and 1 base from J, with 8 bases in between. Germline V gives CDR1 LGHNT, CDR2 FRNRAP.

The CDR3 reads CSVAARTNEKLFF. DNA of the CDR3: TGCAGCGTTGCGGCGCGGACTAATGAAAAACTGTTTTTT. This chain uses TRBV29-1 with TRBJ1-4; D gene unclear. V was pared by 4 bases and J by 2 bases, with 8 bases between. The CDR3 has 13 amino acids. Germline assignment: CDR1 SQVTM and CDR2 ANQGSEA.

The table lists this clonotype with a few counts. The chain has TRBV7-2 and TRBJ1-5; D remains ambiguous. With 1 base removed from V and 11 bases from J, the gap between germline ends came to 12 bases. In germline, CDR1 is SGHTA, CDR2 FQGNSA. The CDR3 has 13 residues. Here the CDR3 reads CASSLEGPRAQHF. CDR3 nucleotides: TGTGCCAGCAGCTTAGAGGGCCCACGGGCCCAGCATTTT.

CDR3 in DNA: TGTGCCAGCAGCTCACCGGGACAGGGGTATGGCTACACCTTC. It codes for CASSSPGQGYGYTF. The rearrangement uses TRBV7-2 and TRBJ1-2; TRBD1 aligns across 10 bases. Per the germline V gene, CDR1 is SGHTA and CDR2 is FQGNSA. Unmatched junction bases numbered 4, after V lost 4 bases and J lost 5 bases. This CDR3 spans 14 amino acids.

V and J are TRBV12-3 or TRBV12-4 and TRBJ1-2; the match to TRBD1 covers 11 bases. This CDR3 contains 16 residues. After removal of 1 base from V and 7 bases from J, the junction contained 8 bases not matched to a gene. In DNA form, the CDR3 reads TGTGCCAGCAGTTTAGGGAGGACAGGGGGCGGTCGTGGCTACACCTTC. It yields the protein CASSLGRTGGGRGYTF.

This clonotype was detected ten times or more. The CDR3 DNA reads TGTGCCAGCAGGGAGGGGCTCGGGGCGGAGACCCAGTACTTC. It specifies CASREGLGAETQYF. This chain connects TRBV12-3 or TRBV12-4 to TRBJ2-5; the D gene is possibly TRBD2 (6 bases). The V and J ends lost 6 bases and 5 bases respectively, with 16 bases between them. CDR3 length: 14 amino acids.

This clonotype was picked up a small number of times. The chain employs TRBV5-1 and TRBJ2-5, with D perhaps matching TRBD1 (5 bases). This CDR3 is 14 amino acids long. V gave up 0 bases and J gave up 4 bases, with 10 bases separating them. Germline-derived CDR1 and CDR2 are SGHRS and YFSETQ. The CDR3 reads CASSLGLGRETQYF. As DNA, the CDR3 is TGCGCCAGCAGCTTGGGTTTGGGGCGAGAGACCCAGTACTTC.

The J gene is TRBJ2-1, the V gene TRBV20-1, with TRBD2 identical over 11 bases. V shed 4 bases, J shed 6 bases, and the junction held 5 bases outside the gene matches. This CDR3 spans 14 amino acids. Germline CDR1 reads DFQATT; CDR2 reads SNEGSKA (reference sequence). The CDR3 DNA reads as TGCAGTGCTACCCTAGCGGGGGGAATCAATGAGCAGTTCTTC. This sequence encodes CSATLAGGINEQFF.

The chain combines TRBV5-1 with TRBJ2-2; 7 positions agree with TRBD1. The CDR3 length is 15 residues. Germline V lookup: CDR1 SGHRS, CDR2 YFSETQ. With V trimmed by 4 bases and J by 6 bases, 9 bases remained unmatched. CDR3 sequence: CASSITSGQPGELFF. The CDR3 bases are TGCGCCAGCAGCATCACATCGGGACAGCCCGGGGAGCTGTTTTTT.

A few counts support this clonotype. J is TRBJ2-2 and V is TRBV4-1; TRBD1 or TRBD2 may be the D gene (5 bases each). CDR1 and CDR2 from the germline V gene are MGHRA and YSYEKL. The V and J ends lost 6 bases and 7 bases respectively, with 9 bases between them. There are 12 residues in the CDR3. DNA of the CDR3: TGCGCCAGCAGGAGAGGGGACGGGGAGCTGTTTTTT. Translating it yields CASRRGDGELFF.

The chain has TRBV12-3 or TRBV12-4 and TRBJ1-5; 11 bases map to TRBD1. Trimming removed 4 bases from V and 5 bases from J; junction bases left unmatched: 4. CDR3 length: 15 residues. CDR3 in DNA: TGTGCCAGCAGTTGGACAGGGGGCATTCATCAGCCCCAGCATTTT. Protein sequence: CASSWTGGIHQPQHF.

This clonotype was detected a few times. The chain employs TRBV12-3 or TRBV12-4 and TRBJ2-5, with D possibly being TRBD1 (5 bases). The CDR3 sequence is 11 residues long. Trimming removed 8 bases from V and 7 bases from J, with 11 bases in between. The CDR3 DNA follows: TGTGCCAGCGGGAATCAGGGGACCCAGTACTTC. Amino acids: CASGNQGTQYF.

Details on this clonotype: A read error may account for a junction end that differs from germline. The chain is built from TRBV24-1 and TRBJ1-2, with D maybe TRBD1 (5 bases). The CDR3 runs to 14 residues. CDR1 and CDR2 from the germline V gene are KGHDR and SFDVKD. The CDR3 reads CATSDHRDPPEWAF. Here the CDR3 DNA reads TGTGCCACCAGTGACCATCGGGACCCCCCGGAGTGGGCGTTC.

The chain combines TRBV7-9 with TRBJ1-3, with D uncertain. Trimming took off 4 bases at V and 4 bases at J, with 17 bases between the two ends. Germline V gene lookup returns CDR1 SEHNR and CDR2 FQNEAQ (reference sequence). This CDR3 contains 16 residues. The CDR3 loop is CASSSLTVGVGNTIYF. Here the CDR3 DNA reads TGTGCCAGCAGCTCCTTGACCGTTGGGGTGGGAAACACCATATATTTT.

There are many counts of this clonotype. The rearrangement joins TRBV20-1 to TRBJ1-5; D is undetermined. This CDR3 is built from 13 residues. In germline, CDR1 is DFQATT, CDR2 SNEGSKA (reference sequence). Trimming left V 3 bases short and J 1 base short, with 7 bases between. The chain's CDR3 is CSARSGSNQPQHF. The CDR3 nucleotides read TGCAGTGCTAGGTCGGGGAGCAATCAGCCCCAGCATTTT.

The chain carries TRBV9 and TRBJ2-7, with D maybe TRBD2 (5 bases). Germline CDR1 reads SGDLS; CDR2 reads YYNGEE. V gave up 7 bases and J gave up 2 bases, with 22 bases separating them. The CDR3 runs 16 residues. In nucleotides, the CDR3 is TGTGCCAGCGTTTTTAACCGGGAAGCTTCCCCCTACGAGCAGTACGTC. It translates to CASVFNREASPYEQYV.

This clonotype was seen a few times. The chain couples TRBV18 to TRBJ1-2; TRBD1 matches 8 bases. CDR3 length: 14 amino acids. V lost 3 bases to trimming and J lost 8 bases; unmatched junction nucleotides: 8. The germline gives CDR1 KGHSH, CDR2 LQKENI. CDR3 bases: TGTGCCAGCTCACCCCAAGGACAGGGCTTGGGCTACACCTTC. Amino acid sequence: CASSPQGQGLGYTF.

This clonotype was observed a few times. The chain recombines TRBV5-1 with TRBJ1-1, with D perhaps matching TRBD1 (6 bases). V dropped 0 bases and J dropped 7 bases, with 13 bases sitting between them. The germline CDR1 and CDR2 sequences are SGHRS and YFSETQ. This CDR3 has 14 amino acids. CDR3 nucleotides: TGCGCCAGCAGCTTGGCGAGGGGGGCGTATGAAGCTTTCTTT. Translating it yields CASSLARGAYEAFF.

This rearrangement joins TRBV2 to TRBJ1-2; perhaps TRBD1 as D (6 bases). Trimming pared 3 bases from V and 2 bases from J, leaving 10 bases between. Germline V gives CDR1 SNHLY, CDR2 FYNNEI. The CDR3 is made up of 14 amino acids. The CDR3 DNA sequence: TGTGCCAGCAGTGACCAGGGGACCAACTATGGCTACACCTTC. It yields the protein CASSDQGTNYGYTF.

The chain has TRBV4-2 and TRBJ2-3; 9 bases map to TRBD1. The germline gives CDR1 LGHNA, CDR2 YNFKEQ. V trimming: 4 bases; J trimming: 5 bases; junction bases outside the gene matches: 10. The CDR3 spans 16 residues. CDR3 in amino acids: CASSPRGQGQGDTQYF. For the CDR3, the DNA is TGTGCCAGCAGCCCCCGAGGACAGGGGCAGGGAGATACGCAGTATTTT.

This clonotype was counted between two and nine times. The gene calls are TRBV5-1 and TRBJ2-1; D may match TRBD1 or TRBD2 (5 bases each). The length of the CDR3 is 15 residues. Germline V gene lookup returns CDR1 SGHRS and CDR2 YFSETQ. V dropped 0 bases and J dropped 3 bases, with 10 bases sitting between them. This CDR3 reads CASSLDGGSYNEQFF. The DNA of the CDR3 is TGCGCCAGCAGCTTGGATGGGGGAAGCTACAATGAGCAGTTCTTC.

This clonotype was seen a few times. V is TRBV12-5 and J is TRBJ2-7; the match to TRBD1 covers 7 bases. J lost 2 bases, V lost 0 bases, and 4 bases had no gene match. This CDR3 contains 15 residues. CDR1 and CDR2 from the germline V gene are LGHNT and FRNRAP. This chain's CDR3 is CASGLVLGQTYEQYF. The CDR3 nucleotides read TGTGCTAGTGGTTTGGTACTGGGACAGACCTACGAGCAGTACTTC.

This clonotype was counted between two and nine times. The V and J genes are TRBV7-2 and TRBJ1-3; no clear D. Trimming took off 5 bases at V and 1 base at J, with 9 bases between the two ends. The CDR3 runs 14 residues. CDR1 and CDR2 (germline): SGHTA, FQGNSA. This CDR3 reads CASSPYHSGNTIYF. The CDR3 DNA follows: TGTGCCAGCAGCCCCTATCATTCTGGAAACACCATATATTTT.

This clonotype was recorded a few times. This sequence joins TRBV19 and TRBJ2-1, with 11 bases identical to TRBD2. This CDR3 is built from 16 residues. Trimming at V came to 4 bases and at J to 7 bases, leaving 9 bases not matched to a gene. The germline gives CDR1 LNHDA, CDR2 SQIVND (reference sequence). The CDR3 protein is CASSTLAGGKLNEQFF. DNA of the CDR3: TGTGCCAGTAGTACCCTAGCGGGGGGCAAACTGAATGAGCAGTTCTTC. Looking up the rest from reference TRBV19 and TRBJ2-1 gives the full variable domain: DGGITQSPKYLFRKEGQNVTLSCEQNLNHDAMYWYRQDPGQGLRLIYYSQIVNDFQKGDIAEGYSVSREKKESFPLTVTSAQKNPTAFYLCASSTLAGGKLNEQFFGPGTRLTVL.

This clonotype turned up a few times. The rearrangement links TRBV6-2 or TRBV6-3 to TRBJ2-5; the match to TRBD1 covers 9 bases. The length of the CDR3 is 15 residues. The germline V gene has CDR1 MNHEY and CDR2 SVGEGT. The V and J ends lost 5 bases and 5 bases, in that order; junction bases with no gene match: 9. CDR3 protein: CASSPGTGNRETQYF. CDR3 coding DNA: TGTGCCAGCAGTCCTGGGACAGGGAACCGGGAGACCCAGTACTTC.

By frequency in the sample, this clonotype is medium-sized. The V call is TRBV3-1, the J call TRBJ2-1; D may correspond to TRBD1 or TRBD2 (5 bases each). Per germline, CDR1 LGHDT and CDR2 YNNKEL (reference sequence). The V gene lost 4 bases and the J gene lost 9 bases, with 19 bases spanning the gap. There are 15 residues in the CDR3. CDR3 sequence reads: CASSLRDASGSEQFF. CDR3 bases: TGTGCCAGCAGCCTACGGGACGCCAGCGGTTCTGAGCAGTTCTTC.

The chain combines TRBV5-1 with TRBJ1-2; 9 nucleotides match TRBD1. With 2 bases clipped from V and 3 bases from J, the junction kept 2 bases outside the gene matches. Germline values: CDR1 SGHRS, CDR2 YFSETQ. There are 14 residues in the CDR3. Here the CDR3 reads CASSLGDRDYGYTF. CDR3 sequence (DNA): TGCGCCAGCAGCTTAGGGGACAGGGACTATGGCTACACCTTC.

In its sample, this clonotype was seen a few times. The chain uses TRBV6-5 and TRBJ2-3; TRBD2 might be the D (7 bases). V was pared by 2 bases and J by 3 bases, with 15 bases between. Germline loops: CDR1 MNHEY, CDR2 SVGAGI. The CDR3 spans 16 residues. The CDR3, as DNA: TGTGCCAGCAGTTACGTGAGGGGGGGTACGACAGATACGCAGTATTTT. This encodes CASSYVRGGTTDTQYF.

The chain combines TRBV7-2 with TRBJ2-3, with 12 bases that match TRBD2. The V and J ends lost 1 base and 5 bases, in that order; junction bases with no gene match: 4. This CDR3 spans 16 amino acids. Germline V gene lookup returns CDR1 SGHTA and CDR2 FQGNSA. The DNA of the CDR3 is TGTGCCAGCAGCTTAGGGCTAGCGGGGGGGGTAGATACGCAGTATTTT. Residues: CASSLGLAGGVDTQYF. The full variable domain, in which reference TRBV7-2 and TRBJ2-3 provide the parts outside the CDR3, is GAGVSQSPSNKVTEKGKDVELRCDPISGHTALYWYRQSLGQGLEFLIYFQGNSAPDKSGLPSDRFSAERTGGSVSTLTIQRTQQEDSAVYLCASSLGLAGGVDTQYFGPGTRLTVL.